These 11 T cell receptor beta chains were sequenced from one sample in a study of blood T cells in healthy people across ages. A second 7 to 11 cycle PCR used barcoded and J-beta primers. TCRdb re-derived calls from the 5' RACE reads in MiXCR, one entry per CDR3 protein. The data show 700,000 or so distinct CDR3 sequences, with 22% seen just once and 22% held by the top ten. Material: blood. The receptor set was obtained from a man between 70 and 80 years old in good health.

The V call is TRBV6-5, the J call TRBJ2-3; D not resolved. The CDR3 sequence is 12 residues long. Per germline, CDR1 MNHEY and CDR2 SVGAGI. The V gene lost 8 bases and the J gene lost 5 bases, with 11 bases spanning the gap. For the CDR3, the DNA is TGTGCCAGCGGCCGTGCCGGAGATACGCAGTATTTT. It yields the protein CASGRAGDTQYF.

This sequence joins TRBV24-1 and TRBJ2-1; 9 nucleotides agree with TRBD1. The germline V gene encodes CDR1 KGHDR and CDR2 SFDVKD. Trimming at V came to 6 bases and at J to 7 bases, leaving 9 bases not matched to a gene. This CDR3 has 15 residues. The CDR3, as DNA: TGTGCCACCAGTCTAACAGGGGGCGCATGGAATGAGCAGTTCTTC. As protein: CATSLTGGAWNEQFF.

The V and J genes are TRBV6-4 and TRBJ2-1; 7 bases line up with TRBD1. From germline, CDR1 is MRHNA and CDR2 SNTAGT. V trimming: 3 bases; J trimming: 4 bases; junction bases outside the gene matches: 9. This CDR3 region has 16 residues. The DNA of the CDR3 is TGTGCCAGCAGTGAAGACGGGACAGAGAGATACAATGAGCAGTTCTTC. Translation gives CASSEDGTERYNEQFF.

This clonotype was counted between two and nine times. V usage is TRBV7-9 and J usage is TRBJ2-1; D might be TRBD2 (6 bases). CDR1 and CDR2 (germline): SEHNR, FQNEAQ (reference sequence). The germline V and J ends were trimmed by 5 bases and 0 bases, with 17 bases remaining between them. The length of the CDR3 is 17 residues. CDR3 protein: CASSPPSGVSSYNEQFF. The DNA of the CDR3 is TGTGCCAGCAGCCCCCCCTCGGGGGTGAGCTCCTACAATGAGCAGTTCTTC.

At least ten counts were recorded for this clonotype. The chain links TRBV6-6 to TRBJ1-4; D unresolved. This CDR3 has 12 amino acids. Germline lookup yields CDR1 MNHNY and CDR2 SVGAGI (reference sequence). V was trimmed by 4 bases and J by 6 bases, leaving 6 bases between them. DNA of the CDR3: TGTGCCAGCAGTTTCCGGTATGAAAAACTGTTTTTT. Amino acid sequence: CASSFRYEKLFF.

This clonotype was counted between two and nine times. The CDR3 DNA follows: TGTGCCAGCAGCTTTTTAGCGGGGGTGACCAAAAACATTCAGTACTTC. Encoded protein: CASSFLAGVTKNIQYF. This chain joins TRBV7-2 and TRBJ2-4; TRBD2 matches at 9 bases. The CDR3 contains 16 residues. J lost 2 bases, V lost 3 bases, and 5 bases had no gene match. In germline, CDR1 is SGHTA, CDR2 FQGNSA. The full variable domain, in which reference TRBV7-2 and TRBJ2-4 provide the parts outside the CDR3, is GAGVSQSPSNKVTEKGKDVELRCDPISGHTALYWYRQSLGQGLEFLIYFQGNSAPDKSGLPSDRFSAERTGGSVSTLTIQRTQQEDSAVYLCASSFLAGVTKNIQYFGAGTRLSVL.

The sample holds a few counts of this clonotype. The J gene is TRBJ1-2, the V gene TRBV12-3 or TRBV12-4; no firm D call. Trimming took off 4 bases at V and 5 bases at J, with 11 bases between the two ends. CDR3 length: 13 residues. CDR3 residues: CASSWGMGYGYTF. The CDR3 DNA reads TGTGCCAGCAGTTGGGGAATGGGGTATGGCTACACCTTC.

The chain has TRBV10-2 and TRBJ2-3; 12 nucleotides align to TRBD2. Germline V gene sequence: CDR1 WSHSY, CDR2 SAAADI. V lost 4 bases and J lost 6; bases outside the gene matches: 8. The CDR3 is made up of 16 amino acids. CDR3 sequence reads: CASSAGLAGLQDTQYF. CDR3 DNA: TGCGCCAGCAGTGCGGGACTAGCGGGCCTACAGGATACGCAGTATTTT.

The chain couples TRBV7-2 to TRBJ1-4; D possibly corresponds to TRBD1 (6 bases). Trimming removed 3 bases from V and 8 bases from J, with 19 bases in between. The CDR3 has 16 amino acids. Germline-derived CDR1 and CDR2 are SGHTA and FQGNSA. The CDR3 region has the DNA TGTGCCAGCAGCTTGAGCGTTCTCGGGGGGGCGGAAAAACTGTTTTTT. Its translation: CASSLSVLGGAEKLFF.

The genes are TRBV27 and TRBJ2-2; 8 bases are a match to TRBD2. After removal of 3 bases from V and 0 bases from J, the junction contained 3 bases not matched to a gene. CDR3 length: 16 residues. Germline lookup yields CDR1 MNHEY and CDR2 SMNVEV (reference sequence). The CDR3 is CASSLIAGPNTGELFF. CDR3 DNA sequence: TGTGCCAGCAGTTTGATAGCGGGGCCGAACACCGGGGAGCTGTTTTTT.

The V gene is TRBV2, the J gene TRBJ2-7; tentatively, D is TRBD1 (5 bases). The CDR3 covers 15 residues. Trimming took off 6 bases at V and 2 bases at J, with 17 bases between the two ends. From germline, CDR1 is SNHLY and CDR2 FYNNEI. CDR3 protein: CASRLEAGKPYEQYF. Here the CDR3 DNA reads TGTGCCAGCAGATTAGAAGCAGGGAAACCCTACGAGCAGTACTTC. The complete variable domain, with remaining parts taken from reference TRBV2 and TRBJ2-7, reads EPEVTQTPSHQVTQMGQEVILRCVPISNHLYFYWYRQILGQKVEFLVSFYNNEISEKSEIFDDQFSVERPDGSNFTLKIRSTKLEDSAMYFCASRLEAGKPYEQYFGPGTRLTVT.